The 19 T cell receptor beta chains in this list originate from one sample, sequenced in a study of T-cell reconstitution after alpha-beta-depleted transplantation in children. Unique molecular identifiers were incorporated when the TCRbeta library was constructed. TCRdb reprocessed the PCR reads with MiXCR, giving one entry per CDR3 protein. The sample holds 70,000 to 100,000 distinct CDR3 sequences, about 12% seen once. Specimen: PBMCs from the stem cell graft donor, collected from the stem cell graft. These receptors originate from a human donor who donated a stem cell graft to a child with inherited bone marrow failure.

This clonotype was recorded many times. This chain connects TRBV7-2 to TRBJ1-5; D unresolved. The CDR3 contains 15 residues. V lost 3 bases and J lost 0, with 9 bases in between. Germline V gene sequence: CDR1 SGHTA, CDR2 FQGNSA. CDR3 DNA: TGTGCCAGCAGCTTGGTTGGAAATAGCAATCAGCCCCAGCATTTT. It is translated as CASSLVGNSNQPQHF.

This clonotype was seen ten or more times. J is TRBJ2-1 and V is TRBV25-1; D is possibly TRBD2 (6 bases). Germline V lookup: CDR1 MGHDK, CDR2 SYGVNS. The CDR3 is 13 amino acids. Trimming cost V 11 bases and J 9 bases, with 20 bases left between them. The chain's CDR3 is CASEGRTLGEQFF. CDR3 sequence (DNA): TGTGCCTCTGAGGGGAGGACCTTAGGTGAGCAGTTCTTC.

V is TRBV7-9 and J is TRBJ2-7, with TRBD2 matching over 7 bases. The CDR3 is 13 amino acids. Per the germline V gene, CDR1 is SEHNR and CDR2 is FQNEAQ (reference sequence). Trimming removed 5 bases from V and 5 bases from J; junction bases left unmatched: 6. In nucleotides, the CDR3 is TGTGCCAGCAGCCCCCGGGACTATCACGAGCAGTACTTC. Amino acids: CASSPRDYHEQYF.

This clonotype came up many times. The chain uses TRBV18 and TRBJ2-7, with D hard to call. This CDR3 comprises 14 residues. The V and J ends lost 3 bases and 6 bases respectively, with 15 bases between them. Germline CDR1 and CDR2: KGHSH and LQKENI. CDR3 region: CASSPETKLREQYF. The CDR3 DNA reads as TGTGCCAGCTCACCTGAGACGAAACTACGCGAGCAGTACTTC.

This clonotype has a count of ten or more. V is TRBV27 and J is TRBJ2-2, with D possibly matching TRBD2 (5 bases). The CDR3 is made up of 12 amino acids. Trimming left V 5 bases short and J 8 bases short, with 9 bases between. Germline assignment: CDR1 MNHEY and CDR2 SMNVEV (reference sequence). The CDR3 DNA reads TGTGCCAGCAGTCCTAGGAGGGGGGAGCTGTTTTTT. It codes for CASSPRRGELFF.

This clonotype came up a few times. The chain combines TRBV20-1 with TRBJ2-7; TRBD2 matches 11 bases. The CDR3 length is 13 residues. The germline V gene has CDR1 DFQATT and CDR2 SNEGSKA (reference sequence). J gave up 4 bases and V 7 bases, and 6 bases lay outside the gene matches. CDR3 residues: CSGHGTSGYEQYF. CDR3 DNA: TGCAGTGGACACGGGACTAGCGGTTACGAGCAGTACTTC.

This clonotype has at least ten counts. This sequence joins TRBV5-1 and TRBJ2-5; 7 bases line up with TRBD1. Germline-derived CDR1 and CDR2 are SGHRS and YFSETQ. J lost 1 base, V lost 7 bases, and 1 base had no gene match. This CDR3 is built from 12 residues. The CDR3 loop is CASGTAQETQYF. The DNA of the CDR3 is TGCGCCAGCGGGACAGCCCAAGAGACCCAGTACTTC.

This clonotype has a handful of counts. The rearrangement joins TRBV7-2 to TRBJ2-2, with 12 bases fitting TRBD1. Germline V CDR1 and CDR2: SGHTA, FQGNSA. This CDR3 contains 17 residues. The V gene end was trimmed by 3 bases and the J gene end by 6 bases; junction bases not matched to a gene: 8. Here the CDR3 reads CASSFPPGQGAAGELFF. DNA of the CDR3: TGTGCCAGCAGCTTCCCCCCGGGACAGGGGGCGGCCGGGGAGCTGTTTTTT.

This clonotype was observed many times. The chain is built from TRBV5-1 and TRBJ1-2; 10 nucleotides line up with TRBD1. This CDR3 is built from 14 residues. Germline CDR1 and CDR2: SGHRS and YFSETQ. The V segment lost 4 bases and the J segment 4 bases; nucleotides outside the gene matches: 4. CDR3 amino acids: CASSLGQGIYGYTF. CDR3 nucleotides: TGCGCCAGCAGCCTGGGACAGGGGATCTATGGCTACACCTTC.

This clonotype was counted many times. The J gene is TRBJ2-1, the V gene TRBV19; 9 nucleotides align to TRBD1. J was trimmed by 8 bases and V by 7 bases; bases with no gene match: 12. This CDR3 has 15 amino acids. From germline, CDR1 is LNHDA and CDR2 SQIVND (reference sequence). CDR3 in DNA: TGTGCCAGTACCCTTAACAGGGGGCTAAAGGATGAGCAGTTCTTC. Protein product: CASTLNRGLKDEQFF.

This clonotype was counted a few times. The genes are TRBV2 and TRBJ1-2, with TRBD1 matching over 8 bases. Looked up from germline, CDR1 is SNHLY and CDR2 is FYNNEI. The CDR3 loop spans 14 amino acids. V trimming: 6 bases; J trimming: 6 bases; junction bases outside the gene matches: 9. CDR3 loop: CASSTGQGEDGYTF. The CDR3 DNA sequence: TGTGCCAGCAGCACCGGACAGGGTGAGGATGGCTACACCTTC.

The chain is built from TRBV19 and TRBJ2-1; the match to TRBD2 covers 13 bases. The CDR3 loop spans 15 amino acids. V dropped 6 bases and J dropped 8; count of bases not matched to a gene: 7. Germline loops: CDR1 LNHDA, CDR2 SQIVND (reference sequence). CDR3: CASSRLAGGLDEQFF. CDR3 coding DNA: TGTGCCAGTAGCCGACTAGCGGGAGGATTAGATGAGCAGTTCTTC.

Ten or more counts support this clonotype. The chain has TRBV5-1 and TRBJ2-7; no firm D call. Germline CDR1 is SGHRS and CDR2 is YFSETQ. The CDR3 contains 14 residues. Deletions cut 1 base from V and 0 bases from J, with 8 bases between. In DNA, the CDR3 is TGCGCCAGCAGCTTGCACAGAGCCTCCTACGAGCAGTACTTC. Encoded protein: CASSLHRASYEQYF.

This clonotype showed up many times. V gene TRBV7-9 combines with J gene TRBJ2-3; TRBD2 is a possible D gene (6 bases). CDR3 length equals 12 residues. V lost 7 bases and J 8 bases, leaving 13 bases between the germline ends. The germline V gene has CDR1 SEHNR and CDR2 FQNEAQ (reference sequence). The CDR3 here is CASTGGPSTQYF. The CDR3 coding sequence is TGTGCCAGCACAGGAGGGCCAAGTACGCAGTATTTT.

V gene TRBV7-2 combines with J gene TRBJ2-7, with a weak D call TRBD1 (6 bases). V was shortened by 5 bases and J by 0 bases, with 14 bases between the two germline ends. CDR3 length: 15 amino acids. The germline CDR1 and CDR2 sequences are SGHTA and FQGNSA. CDR3 sequence: CASSINGQPSYEQYF. The CDR3 nucleotides read TGTGCCAGCAGCATAAACGGACAGCCCTCCTACGAGCAGTACTTC. The whole variable domain, remainder taken from reference TRBV7-2 and TRBJ2-7, is GAGVSQSPSNKVTEKGKDVELRCDPISGHTALYWYRQSLGQGLEFLIYFQGNSAPDKSGLPSDRFSAERTGGSVSTLTIQRTQQEDSAVYLCASSINGQPSYEQYFGPGTRLTVT.

This clonotype showed up many times. V and J are TRBV7-2 and TRBJ2-1; no reliable D call. The length of the CDR3 is 13 residues. CDR1 and CDR2 from the germline V gene are SGHTA and FQGNSA. Trimming removed 3 bases from V and 9 bases from J, with 12 bases in between. CDR3 amino acids: CASSLVFHGEQFF. In DNA, the CDR3 is TGTGCCAGCAGCTTGGTCTTCCACGGTGAGCAGTTCTTC.

In this sample, this clonotype turned up many times. The chain couples TRBV5-1 to TRBJ2-1; D remains unclear. The germline V gene encodes CDR1 SGHRS and CDR2 YFSETQ. This CDR3 contains 13 residues. V was shortened by 0 bases and J by 0 bases, with 1 base between the two germline ends. Here the CDR3 reads CASSLDSYNEQFF. CDR3 DNA sequence: TGCGCCAGCAGCTTGGACTCCTACAATGAGCAGTTCTTC. Full variable domain (missing parts from reference TRBV5-1 and TRBJ2-1): KAGVTQTPRYLIKTRGQQVTLSCSPISGHRSVSWYQQTPGQGLQFLFEYFSETQRNKGNFPGRFSGRQFSNSRSEMNVSTLELGDSALYLCASSLDSYNEQFFGPGTRLTVL.

This clonotype was picked up many times. V is TRBV3-1 and J is TRBJ2-3, with D hard to call. The germline V gene has CDR1 LGHDT and CDR2 YNNKEL (reference sequence). This CDR3 is built from 13 residues. Trimming shortened V by 4 bases and J by 1 base, and 6 bases separated the two germline ends. The CDR3 loop reads CASSPRGTDTQYF. In nucleotides, the CDR3 is TGTGCCAGCAGCCCCCGCGGCACAGATACGCAGTATTTT.

This rearrangement joins TRBV6-4 to TRBJ2-1; TRBD1 matches at 9 bases. The CDR3 loop spans 15 amino acids. J lost 6 bases, V lost 6 bases, and 9 bases had no gene match. Germline loops: CDR1 MRHNA, CDR2 SNTAGT. The CDR3 DNA reads TGTGCCAGCAGCCCCGGGACAGGGCACTCCAATGAGCAGTTCTTC. Translated, it gives CASSPGTGHSNEQFF.